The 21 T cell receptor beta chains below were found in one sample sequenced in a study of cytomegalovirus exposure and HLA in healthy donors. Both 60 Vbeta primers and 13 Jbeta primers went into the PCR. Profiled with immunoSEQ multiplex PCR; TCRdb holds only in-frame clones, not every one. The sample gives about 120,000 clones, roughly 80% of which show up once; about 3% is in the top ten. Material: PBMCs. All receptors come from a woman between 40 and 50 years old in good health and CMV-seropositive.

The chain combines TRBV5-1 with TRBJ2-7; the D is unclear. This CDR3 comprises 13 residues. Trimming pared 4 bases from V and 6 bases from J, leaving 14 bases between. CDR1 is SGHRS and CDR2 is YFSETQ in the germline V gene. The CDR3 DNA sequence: TGCGCCAGCAGCCCCCTGTCCGGTAGCGAGCAGTACTTC. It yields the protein CASSPLSGSEQYF.

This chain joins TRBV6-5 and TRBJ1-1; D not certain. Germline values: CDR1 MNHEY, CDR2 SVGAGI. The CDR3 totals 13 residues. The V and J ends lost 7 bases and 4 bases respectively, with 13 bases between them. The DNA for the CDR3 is TGTGCCAGCAACTATTTGGCCGGCACTGAAGCTTTCTTT. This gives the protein CASNYLAGTEAFF.

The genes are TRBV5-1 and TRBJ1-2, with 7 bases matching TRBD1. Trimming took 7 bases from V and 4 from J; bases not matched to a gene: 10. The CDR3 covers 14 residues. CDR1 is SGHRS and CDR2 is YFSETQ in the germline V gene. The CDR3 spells CASRNPGQSYGYTF. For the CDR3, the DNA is TGCGCCAGCCGCAACCCGGGACAGAGCTATGGCTACACCTTC. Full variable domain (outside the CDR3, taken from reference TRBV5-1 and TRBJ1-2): KAGVTQTPRYLIKTRGQQVTLSCSPISGHRSVSWYQQTPGQGLQFLFEYFSETQRNKGNFPGRFSGRQFSNSRSEMNVSTLELGDSALYLCASRNPGQSYGYTFGSGTRLTVV.

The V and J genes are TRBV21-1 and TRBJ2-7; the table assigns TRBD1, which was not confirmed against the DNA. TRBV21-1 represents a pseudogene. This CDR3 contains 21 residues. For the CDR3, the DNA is TGTGCCAGCAGCAAAGCGGGTGGGACAGGGGGCGTTACACCGAGCTCCTACGAGCAGTACTTC. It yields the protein CASSKAGGTGGVTPSSYEQYF.

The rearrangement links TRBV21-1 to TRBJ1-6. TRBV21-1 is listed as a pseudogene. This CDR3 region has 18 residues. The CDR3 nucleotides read TGTGCCAGCAGCAAAGGAAGACGGGTTAGCTCCTATAATTCACCCCTCCACTTT. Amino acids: CASSKGRRVSSYNSPLHF.

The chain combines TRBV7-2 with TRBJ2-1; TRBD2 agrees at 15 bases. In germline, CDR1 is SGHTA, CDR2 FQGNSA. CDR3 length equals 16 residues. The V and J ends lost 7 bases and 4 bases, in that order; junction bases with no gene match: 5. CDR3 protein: CASIGLAGGPYNEQFF. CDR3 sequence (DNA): TGTGCCAGCATCGGACTAGCGGGAGGGCCATACAATGAGCAGTTCTTC.

CDR3 DNA: TGCGCCAGCAGTGAGTCGAGGCACCTTTACGAGCAGTACTTC. Protein product: CASSESRHLYEQYF. The genes are TRBV10-1 and TRBJ2-7; D unclear. Trimming left V 0 bases short and J 4 bases short, with 10 bases between. Germline V CDR1 and CDR2: WNHNN, SYGVQD (reference sequence). The CDR3 contains 14 residues.

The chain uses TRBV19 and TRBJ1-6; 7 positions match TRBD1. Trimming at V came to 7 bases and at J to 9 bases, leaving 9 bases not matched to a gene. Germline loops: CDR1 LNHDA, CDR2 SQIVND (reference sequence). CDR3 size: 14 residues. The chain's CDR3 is CASTTTGPASPLHF. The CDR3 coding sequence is TGTGCCAGTACCACGACAGGGCCGGCTTCACCCCTCCACTTT.

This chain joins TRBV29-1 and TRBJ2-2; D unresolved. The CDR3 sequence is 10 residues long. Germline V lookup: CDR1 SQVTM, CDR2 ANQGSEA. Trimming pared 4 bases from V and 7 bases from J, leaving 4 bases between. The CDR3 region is CSVGVGELFF. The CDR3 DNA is TGCAGCGTTGGAGTCGGGGAGCTGTTTTTT.

The CDR3 DNA reads as TGTGCCAGCAGTCCCGGGACAGGGTTAGGGAATGAGCAGTTCTTC. Its translation: CASSPGTGLGNEQFF. This sequence joins TRBV27 and TRBJ2-1; 9 bases line up with TRBD1. This CDR3 is 15 amino acids long. Germline V gives CDR1 MNHEY, CDR2 SMNVEV (reference sequence). Trimming removed 5 bases from V and 7 bases from J; junction bases left unmatched: 9.

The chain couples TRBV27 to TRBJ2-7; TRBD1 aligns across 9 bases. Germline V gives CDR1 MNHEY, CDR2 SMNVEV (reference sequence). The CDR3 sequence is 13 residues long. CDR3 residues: CATKGQGSYEQYF. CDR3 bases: TGTGCTACAAAGGGACAGGGAAGTTACGAGCAGTACTTC.

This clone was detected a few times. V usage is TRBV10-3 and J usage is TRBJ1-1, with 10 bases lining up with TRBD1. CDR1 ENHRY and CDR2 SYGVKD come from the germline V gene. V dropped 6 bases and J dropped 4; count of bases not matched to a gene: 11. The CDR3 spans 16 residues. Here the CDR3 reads CAIRADRGRGSTEAFF. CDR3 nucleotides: TGTGCCATCAGAGCTGACAGGGGGCGGGGGAGCACTGAAGCTTTCTTT.

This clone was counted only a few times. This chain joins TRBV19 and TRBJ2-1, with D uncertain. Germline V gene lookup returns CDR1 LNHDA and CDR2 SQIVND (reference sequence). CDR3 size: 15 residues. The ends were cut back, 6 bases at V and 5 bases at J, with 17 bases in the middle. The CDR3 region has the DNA TGTGCCAGTAGGGGCCAGTTCGGCCCTAACAATGAGCAGTTCTTC. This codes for CASRGQFGPNNEQFF.

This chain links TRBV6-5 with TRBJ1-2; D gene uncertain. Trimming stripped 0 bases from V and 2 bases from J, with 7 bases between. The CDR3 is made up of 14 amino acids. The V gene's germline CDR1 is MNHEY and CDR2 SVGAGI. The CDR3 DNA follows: TGTGCCAGCAGTTACTCGGGCGAAAACTATGGCTACACCTTC. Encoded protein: CASSYSGENYGYTF.

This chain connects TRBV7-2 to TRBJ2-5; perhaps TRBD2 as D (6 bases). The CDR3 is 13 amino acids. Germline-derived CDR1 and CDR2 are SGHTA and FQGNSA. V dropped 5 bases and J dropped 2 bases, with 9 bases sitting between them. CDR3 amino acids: CASSRDLQETQYF. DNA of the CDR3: TGTGCCAGCAGCCGGGACTTACAAGAGACCCAGTACTTC.

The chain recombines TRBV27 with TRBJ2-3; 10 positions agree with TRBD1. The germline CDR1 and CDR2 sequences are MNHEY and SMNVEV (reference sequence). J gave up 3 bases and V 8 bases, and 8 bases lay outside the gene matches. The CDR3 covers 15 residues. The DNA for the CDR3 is TGTGCCAGCGCCTACGACAGGGGGCCTACAGATACGCAGTATTTT. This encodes CASAYDRGPTDTQYF.

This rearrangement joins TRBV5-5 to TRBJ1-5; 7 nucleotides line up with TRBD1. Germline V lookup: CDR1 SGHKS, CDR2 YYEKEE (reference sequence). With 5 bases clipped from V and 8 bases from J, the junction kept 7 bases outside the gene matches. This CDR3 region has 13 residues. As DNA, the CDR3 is TGTGCCAGCAGTACAGGGGCCCGGGAGCCCCAGCATTTT. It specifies CASSTGAREPQHF. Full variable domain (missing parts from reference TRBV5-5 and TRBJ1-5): DAGVTQSPTHLIKTRGQQVTLRCSPISGHKSVSWYQQVLGQGPQFIFQYYEKEERGRGNFPDRFSARQFPNYSSELNVNALLLGDSALYLCASSTGAREPQHFGDGTRLSIL.

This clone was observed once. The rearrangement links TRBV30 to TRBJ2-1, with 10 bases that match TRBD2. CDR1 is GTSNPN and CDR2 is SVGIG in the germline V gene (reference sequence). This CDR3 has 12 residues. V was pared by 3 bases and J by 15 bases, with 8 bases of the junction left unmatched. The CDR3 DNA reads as TGTGCCTGGAGCCCTACTAGCGGGAATTCGTTCTTC. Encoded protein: CAWSPTSGNSFF.

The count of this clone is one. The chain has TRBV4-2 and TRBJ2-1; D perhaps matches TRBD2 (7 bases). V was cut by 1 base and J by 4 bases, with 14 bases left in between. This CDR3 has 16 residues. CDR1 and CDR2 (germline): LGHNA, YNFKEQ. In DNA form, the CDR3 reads TGTGCCAGCAGCCAAGGAGTGGGAGGGGGATACAATGAGCAGTTCTTC. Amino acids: CASSQGVGGGYNEQFF.

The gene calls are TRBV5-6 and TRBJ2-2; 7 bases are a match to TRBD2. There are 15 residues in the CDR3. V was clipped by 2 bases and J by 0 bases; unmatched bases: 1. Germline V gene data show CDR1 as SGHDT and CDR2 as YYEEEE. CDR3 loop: CASSFLAANTGELFF. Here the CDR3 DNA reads TGTGCCAGCAGCTTCCTAGCGGCGAACACCGGGGAGCTGTTTTTT.

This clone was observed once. The chain's CDR3 is CASSPGQLMNTEAFF. CDR3 nucleotides: TGTGCCAGCAGCCCGGGACAGCTCATGAACACTGAAGCTTTCTTT. The genes are TRBV4-2 and TRBJ1-1, with TRBD1 identical over 7 bases. J gave up 0 bases and V 4 bases, and 5 bases lay outside the gene matches. Germline loops: CDR1 LGHNA, CDR2 YNFKEQ. There are 15 residues in the CDR3.